These T cell receptor beta chains were read from a single sample in a study of shared clonotypes between healthy human individuals. Clones were read by immunoSEQ multiplex PCR, and TCRdb kept only the in-frame ones, dropping some. The sample records under 600,000 clones, about 98% being singletons. Sequencing input: naive CD8+ T cells sorted from blood. Source of these receptors: a man between 25 and 39 years old in good health. The CDR3 runs from the conserved cysteine through the conserved F or W. The D gene is left open where the match is weak. Clone size appears in some rows only: once, few, many, or a class for an expanded clone.

d_gene	j_gene	abundance	v_gene	CDR3aa	CDR3nt
-	TRBJ2-7	once	TRBV16	CASSQWGDEQYF	TGTGCCAGCAGCCAATGGGGGGACGAGCAGTACTTC
TRBD2	TRBJ2-1	-	TRBV27	CASSYRSSGNNEQFF	TGTGCCAGCAGTTATCGGTCTAGCGGGAACAATGAGCAGTTCTTC
-	TRBJ2-7	-	TRBV6-1	CASSETIAAQYF	TGTGCCAGCAGTGAAACTATAGCGGCGCAGTACTTC
-	TRBJ2-3	-	TRBV7-6	CASSLTGSDTDTQYF	TGTGCCAGCAGCCTCACAGGGTCCGACACAGATACGCAGTATTTT
-	TRBJ1-1	-	TRBV7-6	CASSLAVSNTEAFF	TGTGCCAGCAGCTTAGCGGTTTCAAACACTGAAGCTTTCTTT
-	TRBJ2-7	-	TRBV5-4	CASSWSGAYEQYF	TGTGCCAGCAGCTGGTCCGGGGCCTACGAGCAGTACTTC
-	TRBJ2-6	once	TRBV7-9	CASSSRTLANVLTF	TGTGCCAGCAGCTCCCGGACCTTAGCCAACGTCCTGACTTTC
-	TRBJ2-7	-	TRBV30	CAWSEPTTGTIYEQYF	TGTGCCTGGAGTGAGCCTACAACAGGGACCATCTACGAGCAGTACTTC
TRBD1	TRBJ1-2	-	TRBV29-1	CSVEAGGEDYGYTF	TGCAGCGTTGAAGCAGGGGGCGAGGACTATGGCTACACCTTC
-	TRBJ2-7	-	TRBV10-3	CAISDGHSAGEQYF	TGTGCCATCAGTGATGGGCACTCCGCGGGAGAGCAGTACTTC
-	TRBJ2-3	-	TRBV7-6	CASSFARVGTDTQYF	TGTGCCAGCAGCTTTGCCAGGGTGGGCACAGATACGCAGTATTTT
-	TRBJ2-2	-	TRBV20-1	CSARELRELFF	TGCAGTGCTAGAGAATTAAGGGAGCTGTTTTTT
-	TRBJ1-5	-	TRBV6-1	CASSEWFVGGNQPQHF	TGTGCCAGCAGTGAGTGGTTCGTAGGGGGGAATCAGCCCCAGCATTTT
-	TRBJ2-2	-	TRBV5-4	CASSFQGGSTGELFF	TGTGCCAGCAGCTTTCAGGGGGGAAGTACCGGGGAGCTGTTTTTT
TRBD2	TRBJ2-1	once	TRBV7-3	CASSYTGLAGVDEQFF	TGTGCCAGCAGCTATACGGGACTAGCGGGAGTAGATGAGCAGTTCTTC
TRBD2	TRBJ2-1	-	TRBV4-1	CASSQGAGVWNEQFF	TGCGCCAGCAGCCAGGGCGCGGGAGTCTGGAATGAGCAGTTCTTC
-	TRBJ1-2	-	TRBV11-2	CASTDDQANYGYTF	TGTGCCAGCACCGATGATCAAGCTAACTATGGCTACACCTTC
TRBD1	TRBJ2-7	-	TRBV6-5	CASSYSHRGSYEQYF	TGTGCCAGCAGTTACTCGCACAGGGGTTCCTACGAGCAGTACTTC
-	TRBJ2-1	-	TRBV27	CASRPGLTNDNEQFF	TGTGCCAGCCGACCAGGACTAACAAATGACAATGAGCAGTTCTTC
TRBD2	TRBJ2-1	-	TRBV29-1	CSVVPAGEYNEQFF	TGCAGCGTTGTTCCTGCGGGAGAGTACAATGAGCAGTTCTTC
TRBD2	TRBJ2-7	-	TRBV2	CASKAGGPYEQYF	TGTGCCAGCAAGGCGGGAGGGCCTTACGAGCAGTACTTC
-	TRBJ1-1	-	TRBV9	CASSSSFLTVNTEAFF	TGTGCCAGCAGCTCCTCATTTCTCACGGTGAACACTGAAGCTTTCTTT
-	TRBJ2-1	-	TRBV14	CASSLRGNEQFF	TGTGCCAGCAGTCTGAGAGGGAATGAGCAGTTCTTC
-	TRBJ1-3	-	TRBV4-1	CASSQGTGAPISGNTIYF	TGCGCCAGCAGCCAAGGGACCGGGGCTCCGATCTCTGGAAACACCATATATTTT
-	TRBJ2-7	-	TRBV9	CASSVDAFRSYEQYF	TGTGCCAGCAGCGTAGATGCCTTTAGATCCTACGAGCAGTACTTC
-	TRBJ2-1	-	TRBV9	CASSGNRDSSYNEQFF	TGTGCCAGCAGCGGAAACCGGGACTCCTCCTACAATGAGCAGTTCTTC
-	TRBJ2-5	-	TRBV29-1	CSVSPEPLVETQYF	TGCAGCGTTTCCCCTGAGCCCTTGGTAGAGACCCAGTACTTC
-	TRBJ2-1	few	TRBV5-4	CASSLGYARSGNEQFF	TGTGCCAGCAGCTTGGGGTACGCCAGGTCTGGCAATGAGCAGTTCTTC
-	TRBJ2-7	-	TRBV11-2	CASSLVGGDYEQYF	TGTGCCAGCAGCTTAGTAGGCGGAGACTACGAGCAGTACTTC
TRBD1	TRBJ2-1	-	TRBV7-8	CASSLGLGDRGYNEQFF	TGTGCCAGCAGCTTGGGGCTCGGAGACAGGGGGTACAATGAGCAGTTCTTC
TRBD2	TRBJ2-3	-	TRBV11-2	CASSFFGGRLTDTQYF	TGTGCCAGCAGCTTTTTTGGCGGGAGGCTCACAGATACGCAGTATTTT
-	TRBJ1-5	-	TRBV19	CASSPREGPNQPQHF	TGTGCCAGTAGCCCCAGGGAGGGCCCCAATCAGCCCCAGCATTTT
-	TRBJ2-7	-	TRBV7-8	CASSSPSGRYEQYF	TGTGCCAGCAGCTCCCCCTCGGGAAGATACGAGCAGTACTTC
-	TRBJ2-7	once	TRBV19	CASSIGGGYEQYF	TGTGCCAGTAGTATTGGGGGAGGCTACGAGCAGTACTTC
-	TRBJ2-1	-	TRBV28	CASSSAGSSSNEQFF	TGTGCCAGCAGTTCCGCAGGGTCTTCATCTAATGAGCAGTTCTTC
-	TRBJ2-5	-	TRBV7-9	CASSSSLQPQETQYF	TGTGCCAGCAGCTCGTCATTGCAGCCACAAGAGACCCAGTACTTC
-	TRBJ1-2	-	TRBV7-6	CASGNRNYGYTF	TGTGCCAGCGGCAACCGAAACTATGGCTACACCTTC
TRBD2	TRBJ2-1	-	TRBV28	CASTIRGGYNEQFF	TGTGCCAGCACCATCCGGGGGGGCTACAATGAGCAGTTCTTC
-	TRBJ2-2	-	TRBV9	CASSAGVANTGELFF	TGTGCCAGCAGCGCGGGGGTTGCGAACACCGGGGAGCTGTTTTTT
TRBD1	TRBJ1-1	-	TRBV2	CASLISVRGQNMNTEAFF	TGTGCCAGCTTAATCTCTGTAAGGGGGCAAAACATGAACACTGAAGCTTTCTTT
TRBD1	TRBJ2-7	-	TRBV29-1	CSVAGGQGIYEQYF	TGCAGCGTTGCGGGGGGACAGGGGATCTACGAGCAGTACTTC
-	TRBJ1-5	-	TRBV5-8	CASSSGTSSNQPQHF	TGTGCCAGCAGCTCCGGGACATCCAGCAATCAGCCCCAGCATTTT
TRBD1	TRBJ2-1	-	TRBV7-9	CASSHPGQGANEQFF	TGTGCCAGCAGCCACCCTGGACAGGGCGCCAATGAGCAGTTCTTC
TRBD1	TRBJ2-1	-	TRBV29-1	CSVVGQGYNEQFF	TGCAGCGTTGTAGGACAGGGCTACAATGAGCAGTTCTTC
-	TRBJ2-1	-	TRBV5-1	CASEGTYNEQFF	TGCGCCAGCGAAGGAACTTACAATGAGCAGTTCTTC
-	TRBJ2-2	-	TRBV12-1	CASRRNGGLARGTGELFF	TGTGCCAGCAGACGGAACGGAGGACTAGCGAGGGGCACCGGGGAGCTGTTTTTT
TRBD1	TRBJ2-1	-	TRBV6-1	CASSWVRGYNEQFF	TGTGCCAGCTCTTGGGTCAGGGGGTACAATGAGCAGTTCTTC
-	TRBJ1-2	-	TRBV4-1	CASSQVDADGYTF	TGCGCCAGCAGCCAAGTAGACGCGGATGGCTACACCTTC
TRBD2	TRBJ2-5	-	TRBV6-6	CASSYSRTSGKETQYF	TGTGCCAGCAGTTACTCCCGGACTAGCGGGAAAGAGACCCAGTACTTC
TRBD2	TRBJ2-5	once	TRBV27	CASSLVSGAYQETQYF	TGTGCCAGCAGCCTAGTTAGCGGGGCGTACCAAGAGACCCAGTACTTC
-	TRBJ1-1	-	TRBV25-1	CASIFGTGGVTEAFF	TGTGCCAGCATATTCGGCACGGGTGGGGTCACTGAAGCTTTCTTT
-	TRBJ1-5	-	TRBV19	CASSFGSLGNQPQHF	TGTGCCAGTAGTTTCGGGTCCTTGGGCAATCAGCCCCAGCATTTT
TRBD2	TRBJ2-1	once	TRBV4-2	CASSSGLAGVRYNEQFF	TGTGCCAGCAGCTCGGGACTAGCGGGAGTCCGCTACAATGAGCAGTTCTTC